These 19 T cell receptor beta chains were sequenced from one sample in a study of T cell repertoires in cytomegalovirus infection. No antigen has been assigned to these receptors. TCRdb called the reads again in MiXCR, with one record for every CDR3 protein. The table has 110,000 to 150,000 distinct CDR3 sequences, more than 25% seen once; the top ten hold roughly 47%. The source was CD8+ T cells from cultured PBMCs, collected from culture after CMV antigen stimulation. These receptors came from a human donor in good health (CMV status not recorded). Some clones in this sample may be carry-over from other donors' samples.

This clonotype appeared many times. The chain is built from TRBV12-3 or TRBV12-4 and TRBJ2-1; 12 bases are shared with TRBD1. CDR3 length equals 15 residues. V lost 6 bases to trimming and J lost 5 bases; unmatched junction nucleotides: 5. CDR3 sequence: CASSWDRGRNNEQFF. In DNA form, the CDR3 reads TGTGCCAGCAGCTGGGACAGGGGGCGAAACAATGAGCAGTTCTTC.

The gene calls are TRBV25-1 and TRBJ2-7; 11 bases fit TRBD1. Germline V CDR1 and CDR2: MGHDK, SYGVNS. The CDR3 contains 14 residues. V trimming: 7 bases; J trimming: 1 base; junction bases outside the gene matches: 3. The CDR3 nucleotides read TGTGCCAGCACAGGGACAGGGGGATCCTACGAGCAGTACTTC. Translation: CASTGTGGSYEQYF.

The genes are TRBV12-3 or TRBV12-4 and TRBJ2-5, with 8 bases that match TRBD2. V lost 7 bases and J lost 4; bases outside the gene matches: 11. This CDR3 has 15 amino acids. CDR3 loop: CASTLAGGGGETQYF. The DNA of the CDR3 is TGTGCCAGCACCCTCGCGGGGGGCGGAGGAGAGACCCAGTACTTC.

The chain links TRBV27 to TRBJ2-2; D remains unclear. Germline loops: CDR1 MNHEY, CDR2 SMNVEV (reference sequence). V was shortened by 5 bases and J by 5 bases, with 6 bases between the two germline ends. The CDR3 is 12 amino acids. DNA of the CDR3: TGTGCCAGCAGTAAGGGTACCGGGGAGCTGTTTTTT. This codes for CASSKGTGELFF.

This clonotype was seen a handful of times. J is TRBJ1-5 and V is TRBV6-1; 7 nucleotides match TRBD1. Germline-derived CDR1 and CDR2 are MNHNS and SASEGT. The CDR3 extends over 15 amino acids. V was clipped by 2 bases and J by 7 bases; unmatched bases: 8. CDR3 residues: CASSERGQARQPQHF. The CDR3 nucleotides read TGTGCCAGCAGTGAAAGGGGGCAGGCACGCCAGCCCCAGCATTTT.

The genes are TRBV12-3 or TRBV12-4 and TRBJ1-1; D is perhaps TRBD1 (6 bases). The CDR3 loop spans 14 amino acids. The germline V and J ends were trimmed by 7 bases and 5 bases, with 17 bases remaining between them. CDR3 nucleotides: TGTGCCAGCACCCCGGCGGGGGGGCTTACTGAAGCTTTCTTT. Protein product: CASTPAGGLTEAFF.

The chain is built from TRBV7-7 and TRBJ2-3; D is undetermined. This CDR3 has 15 residues. Germline lookup yields CDR1 SSHAT and CDR2 FNYEAQ (reference sequence). The V end lost 1 base, the J end lost 2 bases, and 10 bases lay between the germline ends. CDR3 amino acids: CASSLGVGITDTQYF. CDR3 nucleotide sequence: TGTGCCAGCAGCTTAGGTGTAGGGATCACAGATACGCAGTATTTT.

To note about this clonotype: A much bigger clone sits one base away, suggesting this may be a read error. The genes are TRBV18 and TRBJ2-7; D is perhaps TRBD1 (6 bases). Germline lookup yields CDR1 KGHSH and CDR2 LQKENI. V shed 6 bases and J shed 3 bases, with 12 bases lying between them. The CDR3 length is 13 residues. This CDR3 is CASSWDTFYEQYF. CDR3 nucleotide sequence: TGTGCCAGCTCTTGGGACACTTTCTACGAGCAGTACTTC.

At least ten counts were recorded for this clonotype. The chain employs TRBV7-8 and TRBJ2-5, with D perhaps TRBD2 (5 bases). Trimming removed 0 bases from V and 2 bases from J, with 10 bases in between. This CDR3 is 15 amino acids long. Germline-derived CDR1 and CDR2 are SGHVS and FQNEAQ. The DNA of the CDR3 is TGTGCCAGCAGCTTAGCCCCCGGGGTACAAGAGACCCAGTACTTC. It codes for CASSLAPGVQETQYF.

This chain uses TRBV7-9 with TRBJ1-5, with no clear D. Germline assignment: CDR1 SEHNR and CDR2 FQNEAQ (reference sequence). The V gene lost 7 bases and the J gene lost 5 bases, with 12 bases spanning the gap. This CDR3 is built from 13 residues. The CDR3 reads CASTPRGDQPQHF. The CDR3 DNA reads as TGTGCCAGCACCCCCCGAGGAGATCAGCCCCAGCATTTT.

The chain recombines TRBV7-9 with TRBJ2-7; D is unclear. The germline V and J ends were trimmed by 5 bases and 3 bases, with 26 bases remaining between them. Germline CDR1 SEHNR, CDR2 FQNEAQ (reference sequence). CDR3 size: 18 residues. Written as DNA, the CDR3 is TGTGCCAGCAGCCCCCACGGCGATGGTCCGACCTGGGACTACGAGCAGTACTTC. This gives the protein CASSPHGDGPTWDYEQYF.

The CDR3 DNA is TGCAGCGTTGAAGCGGAGCAGTTCTTC. Its translation: CSVEAEQFF. This rearrangement joins TRBV29-1 to TRBJ2-1; unclear D gene. Between the trimmed V and J ends, which lost 1 base and 10 bases, there was a span of 2 bases. The CDR3 is made up of 9 amino acids. The V gene's germline CDR1 is SQVTM and CDR2 ANQGSEA.

The V call is TRBV7-8, the J call TRBJ2-2; no reliable D call. The CDR3 is 11 amino acids. Deletions cut 6 bases from V and 9 bases from J, with 8 bases between. CDR1 and CDR2 (germline): SGHVS, FQNEAQ. Written as DNA, the CDR3 is TGTGCCAGCAGTCCCTGGCGGGAGCTGTTTTTT. Translating gives CASSPWRELFF. The whole variable domain, remainder taken from reference TRBV7-8 and TRBJ2-2, is GAGVSQSPRYKVAKRGQDVALRCDPISGHVSLFWYQQALGQGPEFLTYFQNEAQLDKSGLPSDRFFAERPEGSVSTLKIQRTQQEDSAVYLCASSPWRELFFGEGSRLTVL.

The count of this clonotype is one. The rearrangement links TRBV24-1 to TRBJ2-3; 7 nucleotides line up with TRBD2. The CDR3 is made up of 14 amino acids. The V and J ends lost 5 bases and 4 bases, in that order; junction bases with no gene match: 5. Looked up from germline, CDR1 is KGHDR and CDR2 is SFDVKD. In DNA, the CDR3 is TGTGCCACCAGTGCGACTAGCCTCGCAGATACGCAGTATTTT. Translating it yields CATSATSLADTQYF.

V is TRBV5-1 and J is TRBJ2-3, with 13 bases identical to TRBD2. The CDR3 extends over 18 amino acids. Germline CDR1 is SGHRS and CDR2 is YFSETQ. With V trimmed by 0 bases and J by 3 bases, 7 bases remained unmatched. CDR3 DNA sequence: TGCGCCAGCAGCTTGGAGGCTACTAGCGGGGGGGCAACAGATACGCAGTATTTT. It codes for CASSLEATSGGATDTQYF.

This clonotype was seen more than once but under ten times. This chain uses TRBV28 with TRBJ1-6, with 9 bases identical to TRBD1. This CDR3 has 14 amino acids. V shed 7 bases, J shed 10 bases, and the junction held 8 bases outside the gene matches. Germline V gives CDR1 MDHEN, CDR2 SYDVKM. CDR3 in amino acids: CASTLTGGASPLHF. CDR3 bases: TGTGCCAGCACCTTGACAGGGGGGGCGTCACCCCTCCACTTT. Complete variable domain (other parts from reference TRBV28 and TRBJ1-6): DVKVTQSSRYLVKRTGEKVFLECVQDMDHENMFWYRQDPGLGLRLIYFSYDVKMKEKGDIPEGYSVSREKKERFSLILESASTNQTSMYLCASTLTGGASPLHFGNGTRLTVT.

This clonotype came up many times. The V call is TRBV6-5, the J call TRBJ2-3; 11 bases are shared with TRBD2. The V gene's germline CDR1 is MNHEY and CDR2 SVGAGI. V was pared by 5 bases and J by 3 bases, with 4 bases of the junction left unmatched. This CDR3 has 15 amino acids. Here the CDR3 reads CASSPPSGRTDTQYF. The CDR3 region has the DNA TGTGCCAGCAGTCCGCCTAGCGGGAGGACAGATACGCAGTATTTT.

This clonotype was seen a handful of times. This chain links TRBV28 with TRBJ2-5, with 8 positions matching TRBD2. The CDR3 sequence is 11 residues long. V gave up 8 bases and J gave up 5 bases; unmatched junction bases: 1. CDR1 is MDHEN and CDR2 is SYDVKM in the germline V gene. The CDR3 is CASGTSETQYF. In DNA, the CDR3 is TGTGCCAGCGGGACTAGTGAGACCCAGTACTTC.

This clonotype was seen at least ten times. The rearrangement joins TRBV7-8 to TRBJ1-6, with 8 nucleotides matching TRBD1. J was trimmed by 8 bases and V by 2 bases; bases with no gene match: 8. The CDR3 sequence is 16 residues long. Per the germline V gene, CDR1 is SGHVS and CDR2 is FQNEAQ. The CDR3 sequence is CASSLWTGMGYSPLHF. CDR3 coding DNA: TGTGCCAGCAGCTTATGGACAGGGATGGGTTATTCACCCCTCCACTTT.